Below, 5 T cell receptor beta chains from the same sample are listed, as sequenced in a study of beta chain features in type 1 diabetes (dated by TCRdb to between 2017 and 2018). The antigens of these receptors remain unknown. The investigation overall reported the following: A moderate but significant shortening of TCRB CDR3 length was observed in type 1 diabetes patients in all four CD4+ subsets.

Library method: the immunoSEQ multiplex PCR assay. The entire amount of isolated RNA was reverse transcribed using the High Capacity cDNA Reverse Transcription Kit, so the sequenced TCRB transcripts were expressed ones. TCRdb holds this immuneACCESS table with in-frame rearrangements only. Some clones are missing; in checked studies, unresolved V genes explain under half, and the rest has no known cause. Here the sample has roughly 700,000 clones; around an eighth occur a single time. The ten largest clones take up around 0.022% of the sample. The source material was naive CD4+ T cells from blood. The cell subset or site label here, explained by the study, means: true naive CD4+ T cells. The receptors were gathered from a man younger than 35 with type 1 diabetes.

About this clone itself: The same CDR3 can be traced to other DNA sequences in this sample. This chain links TRBV7-9 with TRBJ1-2; no definite D call. CDR3 length equals 13 residues. Trimming left V 1 base short and J 2 bases short, with 5 bases between. Germline-derived CDR1 and CDR2 are SEHNR and FQNEAQ (reference sequence). The CDR3 is CASSLGQNYGYTF. The CDR3 DNA follows: TGTGCCAGCAGCTTAGGGCAGAACTATGGCTACACCTTC.

This chain joins TRBV12-2 and TRBJ2-7. TRBV12-2 is flagged as a pseudogene. The CDR3 length is 14 residues. The CDR3 reads CASRLGRQSYEQYF. DNA of the CDR3: TGTGCAAGTCGCTTGGGACGCCAATCCTACGAGCAGTACTTC.

This sequence joins TRBV11-2 and TRBJ1-2; maybe TRBD1 (5 bases). Trimming removed 1 base at V and 8 bases at J, with 20 bases between. Per the germline V gene, CDR1 is SGHAT and CDR2 is FQNNGV. The CDR3 has 16 amino acids. The CDR3 is CASSLGGTPGPRGYTF. CDR3 sequence (DNA): TGTGCCAGCAGCTTAGGTGGGACGCCCGGACCGAGAGGCTACACCTTC.

This sequence joins TRBV11-2 and TRBJ1-4; D not certain. Per germline, CDR1 SGHAT and CDR2 FQNNGV. Trimming left V 0 bases short and J 0 bases short, with 5 bases between. The CDR3 is made up of 15 amino acids. CDR3 sequence reads: CASSLEPATNEKLFF. CDR3 DNA: TGTGCCAGCAGCTTAGAGCCAGCAACTAATGAAAAACTGTTTTTT.

The chain carries TRBV4-1 and TRBJ2-6; no definite D call. Trimming removed 1 base at V and 2 bases at J, with 9 bases between. The CDR3 contains 16 residues. Germline values: CDR1 MGHRA, CDR2 YSYEKL. The CDR3 reads CASSQVGLPGANVLTF. In DNA form, the CDR3 reads TGCGCCAGCAGCCAAGTGGGGTTACCTGGGGCCAACGTCCTGACTTTC.